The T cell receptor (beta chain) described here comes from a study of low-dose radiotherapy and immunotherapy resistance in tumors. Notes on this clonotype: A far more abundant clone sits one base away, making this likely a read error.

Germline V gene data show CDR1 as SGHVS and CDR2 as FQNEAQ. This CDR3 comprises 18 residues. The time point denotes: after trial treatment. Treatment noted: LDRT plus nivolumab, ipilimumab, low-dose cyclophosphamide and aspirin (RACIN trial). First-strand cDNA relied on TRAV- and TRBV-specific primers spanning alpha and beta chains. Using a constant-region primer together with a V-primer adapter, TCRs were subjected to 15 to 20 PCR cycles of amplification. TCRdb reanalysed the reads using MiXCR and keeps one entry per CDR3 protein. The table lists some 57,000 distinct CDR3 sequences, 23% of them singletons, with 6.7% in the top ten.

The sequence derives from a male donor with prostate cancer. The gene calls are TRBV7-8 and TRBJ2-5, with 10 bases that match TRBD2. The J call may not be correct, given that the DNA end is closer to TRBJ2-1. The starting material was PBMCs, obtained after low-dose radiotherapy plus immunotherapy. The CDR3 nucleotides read TGTGCCAGCAGCTTAGGGGGGCTAGCGGGAGCTACCTACAATGAGCAGTTCTTC. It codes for CASSLGGLAGATYNEQFF.